The 8 T cell receptor beta chains in this list originate from one sample, sequenced in a study of OX40 agonist ivuxolimab in advanced cancers. Preparation of the library involved the immunoSEQ multiplex PCR assay. TCRdb took over this immuneACCESS table, retaining in-frame rearrangements with V and J assigned. Such tables are incomplete; in checked studies, under half of the missing clones stem from an unresolved V gene, and the remainder is unexplained. Present in this sample are 80,000 or so clones, 92% of which were seen just once. About 0.6% of the sample rests with the top ten. Sequenced material: CD4+ or CD8+ T cells sorted from blood, taken in a trial of the OX40 agonist ivuxolimab. Receptors were obtained from an adult with an advanced solid tumor such as melanoma, head and neck, liver or kidney cancer.

The chain uses TRBV11-2 and TRBJ2-7; TRBD1 matches at 12 bases. V lost 1 base, J lost 5 bases, and 9 bases stayed unmatched. Germline V gene sequence: CDR1 SGHAT, CDR2 FQNNGV. This CDR3 has 17 residues. The CDR3 nucleotides are TGTGCCAGCAGCTTAGTCCCGGGACAGGGGGCCCTCGACGAGCAGTACTTC. As protein: CASSLVPGQGALDEQYF.

This clone was seen a single time. The gene calls are TRBV18 and TRBJ1-1; no reliable D call. The V gene lost 6 bases and the J gene lost 0 bases, with 17 bases spanning the gap. This CDR3 region has 16 residues. Germline V CDR1 and CDR2: KGHSH, LQKENI. CDR3 sequence: CASSQLWGELNTEAFF. The CDR3 DNA follows: TGTGCCAGCTCCCAACTTTGGGGAGAGTTGAACACTGAAGCTTTCTTT.

The V and J genes are TRBV28 and TRBJ1-4, with 7 bases fitting TRBD1. This CDR3 spans 14 amino acids. V dropped 3 bases and J dropped 7; count of bases not matched to a gene: 5. The germline V gene has CDR1 MDHEN and CDR2 SYDVKM. The CDR3 DNA reads as TGTGCCAGCAGTTTGCCCCGGACAGGTGAAAAACTGTTTTTT. Its translation: CASSLPRTGEKLFF.

The chain couples TRBV30 to TRBJ1-2, with a possible D match to TRBD1 (6 bases). V was cut by 5 bases and J by 1 base, with 17 bases left in between. CDR3 size: 15 residues. CDR1 GTSNPN and CDR2 SVGIG come from the germline V gene (reference sequence). The CDR3 sequence is CAWDHTGSGNYGYTF. The CDR3 DNA reads as TGTGCCTGGGACCATACAGGGTCGGGTAACTATGGCTACACCTTC.

This clone has a single count. For the CDR3, the DNA is TGTGCCAGCAGTGGGATCCGGGACACTGAGCAGTTCTTC. Translation gives CASSGIRDTEQFF. The chain is built from TRBV2 and TRBJ2-1, with D possibly TRBD1 on 6 matching bases. In germline, CDR1 is SNHLY, CDR2 FYNNEI. Trimming cost V 4 bases and J 9 bases, with 13 bases left between them. The CDR3 contains 13 residues.

The count of this clone is one. The gene calls are TRBV10-3 and TRBJ1-2; D gene unclear. The CDR3 spans 14 residues. The V end lost 3 bases, the J end lost 6 bases, and 14 bases lay between the germline ends. Germline lookup yields CDR1 ENHRY and CDR2 SYGVKD. The CDR3: CAISEPPGRDGYTF. DNA for the CDR3: TGTGCCATCAGTGAACCTCCGGGGAGGGATGGCTACACCTTC.

J is TRBJ2-7 and V is TRBV27; 9 positions match TRBD1. This CDR3 spans 14 amino acids. The germline gives CDR1 MNHEY, CDR2 SMNVEV (reference sequence). The trim removed 10 bases at V and 0 bases at J, leaving 7 bases unmatched. The CDR3 spells CAIRDREDSYEQYF. The CDR3 nucleotides are TGTGCCATACGGGACAGGGAGGACTCCTACGAGCAGTACTTC.

The chain joins TRBV5-4 to TRBJ2-3; 7 bases are shared with TRBD2. Germline lookup yields CDR1 SGHNT and CDR2 YYREEE (reference sequence). V was pared by 5 bases and J by 2 bases, with 8 bases of the junction left unmatched. The CDR3 runs to 15 residues. The DNA of the CDR3 is TGTGCCAGCAGGTCCGGGACTAAGAACACAGATACGCAGTATTTT. Residues: CASRSGTKNTDTQYF.